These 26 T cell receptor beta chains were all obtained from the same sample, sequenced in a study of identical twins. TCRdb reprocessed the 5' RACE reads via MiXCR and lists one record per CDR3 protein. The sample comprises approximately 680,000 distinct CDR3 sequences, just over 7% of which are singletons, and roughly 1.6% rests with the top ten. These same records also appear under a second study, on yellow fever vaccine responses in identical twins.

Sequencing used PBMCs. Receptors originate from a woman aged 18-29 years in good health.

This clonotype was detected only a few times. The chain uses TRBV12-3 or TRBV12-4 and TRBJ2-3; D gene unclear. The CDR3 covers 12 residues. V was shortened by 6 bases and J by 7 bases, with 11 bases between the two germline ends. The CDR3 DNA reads TGTGCCAGCAGGGAAGGCTTGTATACGCAGTATTTT. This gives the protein CASREGLYTQYF.

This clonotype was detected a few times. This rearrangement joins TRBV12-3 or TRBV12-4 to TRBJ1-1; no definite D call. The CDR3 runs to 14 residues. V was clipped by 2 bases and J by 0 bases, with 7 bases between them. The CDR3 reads CASSLRVMNTEAFF. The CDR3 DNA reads TGTGCCAGCAGTTTAAGAGTCATGAACACTGAAGCTTTCTTT.

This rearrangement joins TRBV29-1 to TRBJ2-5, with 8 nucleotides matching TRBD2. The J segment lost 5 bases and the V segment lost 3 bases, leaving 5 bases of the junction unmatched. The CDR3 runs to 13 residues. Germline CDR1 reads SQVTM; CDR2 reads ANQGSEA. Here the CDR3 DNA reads TGCAGCGTTGACGGGGGGGCCAAGGAGACCCAGTACTTC. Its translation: CSVDGGAKETQYF. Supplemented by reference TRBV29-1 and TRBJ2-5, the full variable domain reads SAVISQKPSRDICQRGTSLTIQCQVDSQVTMMFWYRQQPGQSLTLIATANQGSEATYESGFVIDKFPISRPNLTFSTLTVSNMSPEDSSIYLCSVDGGAKETQYFGPGTRLLVL.

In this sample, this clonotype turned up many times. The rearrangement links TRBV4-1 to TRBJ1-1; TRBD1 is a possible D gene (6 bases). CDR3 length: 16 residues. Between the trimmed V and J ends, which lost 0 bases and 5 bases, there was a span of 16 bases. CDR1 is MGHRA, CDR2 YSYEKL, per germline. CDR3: CASSQDPGRGRTEAFF. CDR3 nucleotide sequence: TGCGCCAGCAGCCAAGATCCGGGCAGGGGAAGGACTGAAGCTTTCTTT.

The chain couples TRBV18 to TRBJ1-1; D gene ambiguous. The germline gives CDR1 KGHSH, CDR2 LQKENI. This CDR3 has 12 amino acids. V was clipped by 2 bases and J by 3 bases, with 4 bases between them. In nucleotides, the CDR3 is TGTGCCAGCTCACCAAAGGACACTGAAGCTTTCTTT. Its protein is CASSPKDTEAFF.

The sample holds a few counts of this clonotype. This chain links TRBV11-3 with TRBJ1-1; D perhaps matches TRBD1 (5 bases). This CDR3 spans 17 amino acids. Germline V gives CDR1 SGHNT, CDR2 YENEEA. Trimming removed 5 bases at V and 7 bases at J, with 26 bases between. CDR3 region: CASSPSSGASPLDEAFF. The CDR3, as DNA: TGTGCCAGCAGCCCTAGTTCCGGGGCCTCTCCTCTGGATGAAGCTTTCTTT.

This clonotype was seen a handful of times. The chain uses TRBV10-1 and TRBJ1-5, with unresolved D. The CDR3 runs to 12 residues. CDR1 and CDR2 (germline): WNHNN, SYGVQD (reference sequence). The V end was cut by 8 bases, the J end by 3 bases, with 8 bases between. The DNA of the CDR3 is TGCGCCAGCGGGGAGGCCAATCAGCCCCAGCATTTT. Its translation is CASGEANQPQHF.

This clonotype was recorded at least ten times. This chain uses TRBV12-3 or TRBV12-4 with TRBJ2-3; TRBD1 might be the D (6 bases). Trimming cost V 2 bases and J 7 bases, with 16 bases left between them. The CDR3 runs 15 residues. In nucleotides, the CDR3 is TGTGCCAGCAGTTTAACAGGGCCCTCTCTGAATACGCAGTATTTT. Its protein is CASSLTGPSLNTQYF.

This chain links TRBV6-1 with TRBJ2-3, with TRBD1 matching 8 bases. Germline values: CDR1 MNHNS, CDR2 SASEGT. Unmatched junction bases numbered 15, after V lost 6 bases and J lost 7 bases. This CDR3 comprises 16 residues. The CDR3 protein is CASSRTDRVLYNTQYF. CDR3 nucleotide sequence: TGTGCCAGCAGCCGCACGGACAGGGTTTTATACAATACGCAGTATTTT.

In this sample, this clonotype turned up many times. In nucleotides, the CDR3 is TGTGCCAGCAGAAAACATCCTCCTCCATACGAGCAGTACTTC. Amino acids: CASRKHPPPYEQYF. The rearrangement uses TRBV28 and TRBJ2-7; D not certain. Germline CDR1 is MDHEN and CDR2 is SYDVKM. V was pared by 6 bases and J by 4 bases, with 16 bases between. This CDR3 contains 14 residues.

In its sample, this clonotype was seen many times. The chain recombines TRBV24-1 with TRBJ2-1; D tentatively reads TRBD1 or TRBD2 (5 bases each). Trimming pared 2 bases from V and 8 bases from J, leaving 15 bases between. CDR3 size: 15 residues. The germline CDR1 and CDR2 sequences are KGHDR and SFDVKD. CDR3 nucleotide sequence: TGTGCCACCAGTGATTCCCGGGGCCCTGAGGATGAGCAGTTCTTC. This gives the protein CATSDSRGPEDEQFF.

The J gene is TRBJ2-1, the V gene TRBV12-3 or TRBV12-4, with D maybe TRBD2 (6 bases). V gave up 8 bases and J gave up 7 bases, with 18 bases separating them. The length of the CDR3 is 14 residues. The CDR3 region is CASVGGPLRNEQFF. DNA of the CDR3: TGTGCCAGCGTCGGGGGACCCCTGCGGAATGAGCAGTTCTTC.

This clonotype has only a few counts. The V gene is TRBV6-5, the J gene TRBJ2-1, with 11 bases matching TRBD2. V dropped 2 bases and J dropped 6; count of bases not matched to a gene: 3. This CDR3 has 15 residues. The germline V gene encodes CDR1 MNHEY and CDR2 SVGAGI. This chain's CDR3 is CASSYRTSGLNEQFF. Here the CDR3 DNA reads TGTGCCAGCAGTTACCGGACTAGCGGGCTCAATGAGCAGTTCTTC.

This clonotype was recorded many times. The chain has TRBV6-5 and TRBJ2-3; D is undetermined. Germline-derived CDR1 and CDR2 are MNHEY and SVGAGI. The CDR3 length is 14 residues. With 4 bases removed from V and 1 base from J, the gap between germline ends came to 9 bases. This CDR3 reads CASSFSWGTDTQYF. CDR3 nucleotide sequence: TGTGCCAGCAGTTTTAGTTGGGGCACAGATACGCAGTATTTT.

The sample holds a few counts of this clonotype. The CDR3 sequence is CASSGLGGTDTQYF. As DNA, the CDR3 is TGTGCCAGCAGCGGGCTAGGGGGCACAGATACGCAGTATTTT. V gene TRBV9 combines with J gene TRBJ2-3; maybe TRBD1 (5 bases). Trimming took off 3 bases at V and 1 base at J, with 9 bases between the two ends. Germline V lookup: CDR1 SGDLS, CDR2 YYNGEE. The CDR3 spans 14 residues.

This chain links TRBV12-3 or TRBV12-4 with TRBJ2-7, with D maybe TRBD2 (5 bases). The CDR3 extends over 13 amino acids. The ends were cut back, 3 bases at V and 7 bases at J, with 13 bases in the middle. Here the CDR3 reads CASSFSGRGEQYV. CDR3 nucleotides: TGTGCCAGCAGTTTTTCGGGGAGAGGTGAGCAGTACGTC.

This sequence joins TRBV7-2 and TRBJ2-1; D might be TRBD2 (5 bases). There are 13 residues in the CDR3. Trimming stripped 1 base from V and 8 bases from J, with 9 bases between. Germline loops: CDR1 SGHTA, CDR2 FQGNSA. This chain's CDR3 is CASSLVEAHEQFF. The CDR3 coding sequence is TGTGCCAGCAGCTTAGTGGAGGCCCATGAGCAGTTCTTC.

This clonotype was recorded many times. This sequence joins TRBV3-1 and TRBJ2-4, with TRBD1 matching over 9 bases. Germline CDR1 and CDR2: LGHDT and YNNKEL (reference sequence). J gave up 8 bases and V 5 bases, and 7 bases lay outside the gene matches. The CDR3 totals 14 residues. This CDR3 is CASSVQGARDIQYF. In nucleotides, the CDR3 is TGTGCCAGCAGCGTACAGGGGGCGCGGGACATTCAGTACTTC.

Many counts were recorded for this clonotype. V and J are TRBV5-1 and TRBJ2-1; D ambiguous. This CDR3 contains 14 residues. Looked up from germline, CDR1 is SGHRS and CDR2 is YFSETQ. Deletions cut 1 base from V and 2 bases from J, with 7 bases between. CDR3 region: CASSLWLTYNEQFF. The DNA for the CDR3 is TGCGCCAGCAGCTTGTGGCTCACCTACAATGAGCAGTTCTTC.

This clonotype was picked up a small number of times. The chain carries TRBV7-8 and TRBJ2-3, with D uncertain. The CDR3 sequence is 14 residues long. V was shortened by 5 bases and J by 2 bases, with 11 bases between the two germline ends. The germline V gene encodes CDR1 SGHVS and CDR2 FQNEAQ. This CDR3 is CASSAVRYTDTQYF. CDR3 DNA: TGTGCCAGCAGCGCCGTGCGGTACACAGATACGCAGTATTTT.

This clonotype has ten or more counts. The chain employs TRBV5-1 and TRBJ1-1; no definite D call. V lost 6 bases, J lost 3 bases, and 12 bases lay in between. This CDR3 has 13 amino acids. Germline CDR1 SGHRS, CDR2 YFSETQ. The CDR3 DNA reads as TGCGCCAGCAACTACGGACTGGACACTGAAGCTTTCTTT. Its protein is CASNYGLDTEAFF.

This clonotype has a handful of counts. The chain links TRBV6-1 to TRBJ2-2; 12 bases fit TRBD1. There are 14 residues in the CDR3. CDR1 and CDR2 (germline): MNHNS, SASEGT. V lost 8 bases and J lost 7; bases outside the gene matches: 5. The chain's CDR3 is CASGGQGAVGELFF. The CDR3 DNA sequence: TGTGCCAGCGGGGGACAGGGGGCAGTCGGGGAGCTGTTTTTT.

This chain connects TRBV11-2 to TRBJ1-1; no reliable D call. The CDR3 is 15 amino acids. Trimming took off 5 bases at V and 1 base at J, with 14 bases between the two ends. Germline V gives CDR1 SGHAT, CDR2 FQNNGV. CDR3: CASSPGRFPNTEAFF. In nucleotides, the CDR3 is TGTGCCAGCAGCCCTGGGAGGTTCCCGAACACTGAAGCTTTCTTT.

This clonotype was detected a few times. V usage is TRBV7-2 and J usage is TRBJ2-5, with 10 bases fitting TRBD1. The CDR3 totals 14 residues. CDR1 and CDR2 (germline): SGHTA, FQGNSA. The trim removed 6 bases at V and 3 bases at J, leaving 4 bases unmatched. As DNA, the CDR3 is TGTGCCAGCAGAAGGGACAGGGGAAAAGAGACCCAGTACTTC. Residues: CASRRDRGKETQYF.

In nucleotides, the CDR3 is TGTGCCAGCAGCTCAAGGACAGGATCGAACACTGAAGCTTTCTTT. Translated: CASSSRTGSNTEAFF. The chain couples TRBV7-6 to TRBJ1-1; 7 bases are shared with TRBD1. Germline trimming cut 4 bases from V and 1 base from J; bases unmatched to any gene: 6. The CDR3 sequence is 15 residues long. The germline gives CDR1 SGHVS, CDR2 FNYEAQ.

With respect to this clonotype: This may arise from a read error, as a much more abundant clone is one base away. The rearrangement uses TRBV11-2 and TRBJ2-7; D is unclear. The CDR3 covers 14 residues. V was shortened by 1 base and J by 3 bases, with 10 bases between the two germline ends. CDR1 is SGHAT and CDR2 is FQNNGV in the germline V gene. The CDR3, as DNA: TGTGCCAGCAGCTTAGTAGGTCCGGACTACGAGCAGTACTTC. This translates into CASSLVGPDYEQYF.